The entry below gives a single TCR beta chain sequence along with its context. The data belong to a study of technical replicates of blood from several donors. Germline trimming cut 3 bases from V and 9 bases from J; bases unmatched to any gene: 6. Germline loops: CDR1 LNHDA, CDR2 SQIVND (reference sequence). The CDR3 consists of 14 residues. Measured with immunoSEQ multiplex PCR; TCRdb has only the in-frame clones, and not every one. The table lists some 78,000 clones, around 94% of them singletons. Sequencing used T cells isolated from PBMCs. The gene calls are TRBV19 and TRBJ2-1, with 9 nucleotides matching TRBD2. The receptor was isolated from a human donor in good health. The CDR3 loop reads CASSIVAGEAEQFF. CDR3 sequence (DNA): TGTGCCAGTAGTATTGTAGCGGGAGAGGCTGAGCAGTTCTTC. The full variable domain, rest sourced from reference TRBV19 and TRBJ2-1, is DGGITQSPKYLFRKEGQNVTLSCEQNLNHDAMYWYRQDPGQGLRLIYYSQIVNDFQKGDIAEGYSVSREKKESFPLTVTSAQKNPTAFYLCASSIVAGEAEQFFGPGTRLTVL.